Included here is one T cell receptor beta chain sequence, with context. Residents of about two dozen US areas, aged roughly 18 to 89 years, made up the participants. Grouping used clinical history reported by participants in a survey and questionnaire. Source study methods: From reference gene primer amplification, estimates of nucleated cell counts were derived. The data were produced by immunoSEQ multiplex PCR, yet TCRdb's version contains in-frame clones alone and is incomplete. The V and J calls and clone size are taken from that table; D and trimming were inferred from the DNA. The data show hundreds of thousands of clones, roughly 83% seen once. The germline gives CDR1 SGHDN, CDR2 FVKESK. V lost 0 bases and J lost 7, with 19 bases in between. The CDR3 loop spans 16 amino acids. These data come from a study of blood T cell repertoires in COVID-19.

This TCR was recovered from a woman in her forties or fifties who had recovered from COVID-19. Source material: PBMCs or T cells enriched from blood (not recorded which). The chain couples TRBV14 to TRBJ2-7; D is perhaps TRBD2 (5 bases). The CDR3 DNA reads TGTGCCAGCAGCCAAGAGGTTGGAGGACCGACCTGGGAGCAGTACTTC. Translating gives CASSQEVGGPTWEQYF.